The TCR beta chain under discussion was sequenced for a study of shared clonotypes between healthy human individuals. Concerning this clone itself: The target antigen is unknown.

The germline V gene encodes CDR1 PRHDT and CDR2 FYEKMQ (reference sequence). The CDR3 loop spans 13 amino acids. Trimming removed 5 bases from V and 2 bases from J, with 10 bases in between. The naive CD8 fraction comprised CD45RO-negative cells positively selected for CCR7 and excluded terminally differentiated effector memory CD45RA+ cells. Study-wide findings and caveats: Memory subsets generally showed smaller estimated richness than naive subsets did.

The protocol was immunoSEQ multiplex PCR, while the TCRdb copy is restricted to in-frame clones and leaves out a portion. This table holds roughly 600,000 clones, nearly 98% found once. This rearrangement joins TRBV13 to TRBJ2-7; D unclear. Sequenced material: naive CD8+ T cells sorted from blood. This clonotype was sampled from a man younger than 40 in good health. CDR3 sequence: CASSPSLTYEQYF. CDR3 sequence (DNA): TGTGCCAGCAGCCCCTCACTCACCTACGAGCAGTACTTC. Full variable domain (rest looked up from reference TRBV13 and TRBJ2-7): AAGVIQSPRHLIKEKRETATLKCYPIPRHDTVYWYQQGPGQDPQFLISFYEKMQSDKGSIPDRFSAQQFSDYHSELNMSSLELGDSALYFCASSPSLTYEQYFGPGTRLTVT.